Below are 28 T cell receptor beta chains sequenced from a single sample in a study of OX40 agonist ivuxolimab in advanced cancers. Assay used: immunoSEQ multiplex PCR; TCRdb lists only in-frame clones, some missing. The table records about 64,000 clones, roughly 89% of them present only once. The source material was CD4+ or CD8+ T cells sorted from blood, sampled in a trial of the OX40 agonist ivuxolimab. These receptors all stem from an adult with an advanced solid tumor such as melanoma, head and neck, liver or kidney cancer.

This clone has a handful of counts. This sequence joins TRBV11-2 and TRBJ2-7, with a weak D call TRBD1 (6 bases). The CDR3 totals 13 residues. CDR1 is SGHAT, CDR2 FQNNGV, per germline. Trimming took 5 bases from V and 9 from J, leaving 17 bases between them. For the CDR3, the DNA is TGTGCCAGCAGCCCAGAGACAGGTAATTGGCAGTACTTC. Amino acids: CASSPETGNWQYF.

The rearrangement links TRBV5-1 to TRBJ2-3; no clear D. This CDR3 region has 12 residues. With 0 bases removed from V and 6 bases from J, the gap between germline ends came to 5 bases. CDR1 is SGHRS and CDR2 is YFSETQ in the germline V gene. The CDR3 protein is CASSLASDTQYF. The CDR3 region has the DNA TGCGCCAGCAGCTTGGCTTCGGATACGCAGTATTTT.

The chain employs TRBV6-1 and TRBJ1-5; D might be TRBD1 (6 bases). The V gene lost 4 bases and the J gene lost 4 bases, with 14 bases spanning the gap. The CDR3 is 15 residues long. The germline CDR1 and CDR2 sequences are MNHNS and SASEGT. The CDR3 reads CASSALTGGNQPQHF. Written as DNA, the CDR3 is TGTGCCAGCAGTGCACTGACAGGTGGGAATCAGCCCCAGCATTTT.

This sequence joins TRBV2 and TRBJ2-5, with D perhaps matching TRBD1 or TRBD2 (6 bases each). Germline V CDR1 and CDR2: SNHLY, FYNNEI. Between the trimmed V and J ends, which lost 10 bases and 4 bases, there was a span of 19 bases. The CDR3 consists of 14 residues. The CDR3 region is CATALIGGRETQYF. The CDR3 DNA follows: TGTGCCACCGCCCTGATTGGGGGGCGAGAGACCCAGTACTTC.

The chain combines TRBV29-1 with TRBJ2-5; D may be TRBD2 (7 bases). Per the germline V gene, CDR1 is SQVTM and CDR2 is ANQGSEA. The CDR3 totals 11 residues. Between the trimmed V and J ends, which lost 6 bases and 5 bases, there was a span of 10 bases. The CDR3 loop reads CSVGGGETQYF. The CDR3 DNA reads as TGCAGCGTGGGGGGGGGCGAGACCCAGTACTTC.

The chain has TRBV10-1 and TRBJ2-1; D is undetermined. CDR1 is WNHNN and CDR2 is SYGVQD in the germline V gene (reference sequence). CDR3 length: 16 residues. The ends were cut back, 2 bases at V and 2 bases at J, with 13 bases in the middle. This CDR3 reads CASSETDRRAYNEQFF. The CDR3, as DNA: TGCGCCAGCAGTGAGACGGACCGTAGGGCCTACAATGAGCAGTTCTTC.

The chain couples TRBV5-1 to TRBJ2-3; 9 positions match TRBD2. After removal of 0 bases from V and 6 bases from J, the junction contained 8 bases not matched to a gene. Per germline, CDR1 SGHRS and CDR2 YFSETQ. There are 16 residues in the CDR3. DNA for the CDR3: TGCGCCAGCAGCTTGGGTGCTAGCGGGATTTACGATACGCAGTATTTT. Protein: CASSLGASGIYDTQYF.

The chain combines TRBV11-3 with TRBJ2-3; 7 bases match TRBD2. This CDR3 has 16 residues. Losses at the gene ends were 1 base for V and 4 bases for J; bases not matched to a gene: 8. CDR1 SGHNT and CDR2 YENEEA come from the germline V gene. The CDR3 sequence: CASSLGQRDGADTQYF. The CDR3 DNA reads TGTGCCAGCAGCTTAGGTCAGCGGGATGGGGCAGATACGCAGTATTTT.

Here the CDR3 DNA reads TGTGCCAGTAGTGTACAGGGGGCTGGAAACACCATATATTTT. As protein: CASSVQGAGNTIYF. This chain connects TRBV19 to TRBJ1-3; 8 bases align to TRBD1. The V and J ends lost 5 bases and 2 bases, in that order; junction bases with no gene match: 2. CDR3 length: 14 amino acids. Germline V gene data show CDR1 as LNHDA and CDR2 as SQIVND (reference sequence).

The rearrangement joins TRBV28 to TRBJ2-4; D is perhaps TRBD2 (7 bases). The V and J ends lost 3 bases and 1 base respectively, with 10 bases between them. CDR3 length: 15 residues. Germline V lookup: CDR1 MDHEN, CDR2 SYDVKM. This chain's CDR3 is CASSFRGAAKNIQYF. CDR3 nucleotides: TGTGCCAGCAGTTTCCGGGGGGCTGCCAAAAACATTCAGTACTTC.

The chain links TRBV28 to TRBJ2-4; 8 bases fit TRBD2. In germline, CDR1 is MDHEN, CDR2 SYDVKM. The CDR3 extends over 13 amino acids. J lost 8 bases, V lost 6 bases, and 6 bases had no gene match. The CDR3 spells CASRTGGFDIQYF. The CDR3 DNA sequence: TGTGCCAGCAGGACGGGAGGGTTCGACATTCAGTACTTC.

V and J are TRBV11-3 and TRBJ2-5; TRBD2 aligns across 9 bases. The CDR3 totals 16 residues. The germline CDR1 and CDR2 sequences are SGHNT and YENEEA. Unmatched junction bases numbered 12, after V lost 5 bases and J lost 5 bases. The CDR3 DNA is TGTGCCAGCAGCCCCACCGCGGGAGGGTCGTGGGAGACCCAGTACTTC. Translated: CASSPTAGGSWETQYF.

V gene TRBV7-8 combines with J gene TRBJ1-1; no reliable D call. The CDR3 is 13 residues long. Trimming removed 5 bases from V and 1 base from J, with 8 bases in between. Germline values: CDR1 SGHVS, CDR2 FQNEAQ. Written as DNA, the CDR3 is TGTGCCAGCAGCGTCAGGTGGAACACTGAAGCTTTCTTT. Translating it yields CASSVRWNTEAFF.

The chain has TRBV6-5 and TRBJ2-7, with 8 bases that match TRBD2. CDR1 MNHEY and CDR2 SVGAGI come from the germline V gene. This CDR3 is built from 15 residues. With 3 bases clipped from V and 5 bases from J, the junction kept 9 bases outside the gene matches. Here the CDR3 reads CASSYGSGRWDEQYF. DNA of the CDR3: TGTGCCAGCAGTTATGGAAGCGGGAGATGGGACGAGCAGTACTTC.

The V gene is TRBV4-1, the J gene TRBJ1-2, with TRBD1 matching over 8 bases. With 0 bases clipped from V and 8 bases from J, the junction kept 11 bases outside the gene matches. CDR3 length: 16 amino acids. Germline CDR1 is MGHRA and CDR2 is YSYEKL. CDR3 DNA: TGCGCCAGCAGCCAAGAAGGGACAGGCGGTATGAGGGGCTACACCTTC. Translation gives CASSQEGTGGMRGYTF.

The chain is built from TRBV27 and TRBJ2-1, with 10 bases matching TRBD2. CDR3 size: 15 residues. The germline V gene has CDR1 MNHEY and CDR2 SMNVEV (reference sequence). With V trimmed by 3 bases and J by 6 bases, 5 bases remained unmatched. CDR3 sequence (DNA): TGTGCCAGCAGTTTTCGGTCTAGCGGGAGCAATGAGCAGTTCTTC. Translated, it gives CASSFRSSGSNEQFF.

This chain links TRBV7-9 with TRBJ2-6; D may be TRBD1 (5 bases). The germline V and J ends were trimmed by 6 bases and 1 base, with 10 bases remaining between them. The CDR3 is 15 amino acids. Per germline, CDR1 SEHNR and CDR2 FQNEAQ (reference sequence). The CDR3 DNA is TGTGCCAGCAGAGCCCGACAGTCTGGGGCCAACGTCCTGACTTTC. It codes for CASRARQSGANVLTF.

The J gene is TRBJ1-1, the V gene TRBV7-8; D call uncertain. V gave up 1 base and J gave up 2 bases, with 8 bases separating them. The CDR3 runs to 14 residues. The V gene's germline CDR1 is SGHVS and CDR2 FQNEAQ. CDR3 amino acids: CASSLGAPNTEAFF. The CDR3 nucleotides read TGTGCCAGCAGCTTAGGGGCCCCAAACACTGAAGCTTTCTTT.

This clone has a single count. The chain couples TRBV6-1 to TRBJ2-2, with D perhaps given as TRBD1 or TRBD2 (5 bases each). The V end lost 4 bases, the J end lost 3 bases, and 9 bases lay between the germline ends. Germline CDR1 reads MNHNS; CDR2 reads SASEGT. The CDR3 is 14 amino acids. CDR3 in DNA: TGTGCCAGCAGTGTCTTGGGGGACACCGGGGAGCTGTTTTTT. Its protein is CASSVLGDTGELFF.

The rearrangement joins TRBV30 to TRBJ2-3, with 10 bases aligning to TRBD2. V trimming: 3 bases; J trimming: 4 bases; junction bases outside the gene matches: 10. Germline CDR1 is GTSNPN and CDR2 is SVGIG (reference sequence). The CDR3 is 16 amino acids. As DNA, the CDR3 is TGTGCCTGGAGAAGGAGAGCGGGAGGGCCCGCAGATACGCAGTATTTT. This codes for CAWRRRAGGPADTQYF.

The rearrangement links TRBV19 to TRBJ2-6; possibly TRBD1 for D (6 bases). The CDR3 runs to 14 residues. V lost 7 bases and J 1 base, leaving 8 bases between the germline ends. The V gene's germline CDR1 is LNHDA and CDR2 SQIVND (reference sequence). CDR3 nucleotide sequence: TGTGCCAGTAAACAGGGTTCTGGGGCCAACGTCCTGACTTTC. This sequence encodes CASKQGSGANVLTF.

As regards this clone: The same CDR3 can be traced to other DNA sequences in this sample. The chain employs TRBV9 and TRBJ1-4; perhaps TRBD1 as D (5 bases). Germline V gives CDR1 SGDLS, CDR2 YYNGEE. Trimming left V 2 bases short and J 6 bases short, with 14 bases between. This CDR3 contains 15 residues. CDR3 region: CASSVRGELDEKLFF. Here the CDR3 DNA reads TGTGCCAGCAGCGTGAGAGGGGAGTTGGATGAAAAACTGTTTTTT. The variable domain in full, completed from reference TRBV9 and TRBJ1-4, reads DSGVTQTPKHLITATGQRVTLRCSPRSGDLSVYWYQQSLDQGLQFLIQYYNGEERAKGNILERFSAQQFPDLHSELNLSSLELGDSALYFCASSVRGELDEKLFFGSGTQLSVL.

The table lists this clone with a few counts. CDR3 in amino acids: CASSLDAGGNQPQHF. The CDR3 region has the DNA TGTGCCAGCAGCTTAGATGCGGGAGGTAATCAGCCCCAGCATTTT. This sequence joins TRBV7-2 and TRBJ1-5; no clear D gene. The germline CDR1 and CDR2 sequences are SGHTA and FQGNSA. The V gene lost 1 base and the J gene lost 4 bases, with 11 bases spanning the gap. There are 15 residues in the CDR3.

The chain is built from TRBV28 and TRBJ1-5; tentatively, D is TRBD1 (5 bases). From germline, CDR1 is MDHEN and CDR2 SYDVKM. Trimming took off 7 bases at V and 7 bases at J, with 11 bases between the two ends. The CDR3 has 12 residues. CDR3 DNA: TGTGCCAGCAATCAGGGAGTCCAGCCCCAGCATTTT. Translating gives CASNQGVQPQHF. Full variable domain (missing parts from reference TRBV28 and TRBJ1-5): DVKVTQSSRYLVKRTGEKVFLECVQDMDHENMFWYRQDPGLGLRLIYFSYDVKMKEKGDIPEGYSVSREKKERFSLILESASTNQTSMYLCASNQGVQPQHFGDGTRLSIL.

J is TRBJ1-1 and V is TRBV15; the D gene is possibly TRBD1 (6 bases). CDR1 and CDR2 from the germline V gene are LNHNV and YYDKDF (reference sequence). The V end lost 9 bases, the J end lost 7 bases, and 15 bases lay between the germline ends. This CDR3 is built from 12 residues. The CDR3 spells CATSRGLGEAFF. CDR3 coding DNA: TGTGCCACTTCCAGGGGACTAGGTGAAGCTTTCTTT. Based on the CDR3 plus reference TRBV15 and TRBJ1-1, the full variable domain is DAMVIQNPRYQVTQFGKPVTLSCSQTLNHNVMYWYQQKSSQAPKLLFHYYDKDFNNEADTPDNFQSRRPNTSFCFLDIRSPGLGDTAMYLCATSRGLGEAFFGQGTRLTVV.

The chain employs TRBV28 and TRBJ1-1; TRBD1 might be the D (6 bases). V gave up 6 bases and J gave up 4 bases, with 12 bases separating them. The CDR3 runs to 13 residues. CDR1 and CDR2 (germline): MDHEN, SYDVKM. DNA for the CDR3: TGTGCCAGCAGACAGGGACCGGTCACTGAAGCTTTCTTT. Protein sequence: CASRQGPVTEAFF.

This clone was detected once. For the CDR3, the DNA is TGTGCCAGCAGCTTGGAACAAACGGCCACCTATAATTCACCCCTCCACTTT. This sequence encodes CASSLEQTATYNSPLHF. The V gene is TRBV5-4, the J gene TRBJ1-6; no reliable D call. The V end was cut by 0 bases, the J end by 2 bases, with 12 bases between. Germline V gene sequence: CDR1 SGHNT, CDR2 YYREEE (reference sequence). CDR3 length: 17 amino acids.

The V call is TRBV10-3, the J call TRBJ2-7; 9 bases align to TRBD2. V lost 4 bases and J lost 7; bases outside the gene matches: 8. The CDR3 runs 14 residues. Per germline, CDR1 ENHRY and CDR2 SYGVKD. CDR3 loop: CAISVASSGREQYF. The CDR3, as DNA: TGTGCCATCAGTGTCGCCAGTAGCGGGAGAGAGCAGTACTTC.